Each of the 15 T cell receptor beta chains below was sequenced from the same sample in a study of breast tumors, draining lymph nodes, adjacent tissues. MiXCR, applied by TCRdb to the multiplex PCR reads, yields one record per CDR3 protein. The data show roughly 130,000 distinct CDR3 sequences, with about 20% seen just once and roughly 3.6% held by the top ten. Samples came from axillary lymph nodes draining the breast cancer. The sequenced sample consisted of axillary lymph node tissue. These receptors all stem from a female donor with breast cancer. Some clones in this sample may be carry-over from other donors' samples.

The rearrangement links TRBV6-1 to TRBJ2-2; possible D gene TRBD2, 6 bases. Germline loops: CDR1 MNHNS, CDR2 SASEGT. Trimming left V 5 bases short and J 4 bases short, with 14 bases between. The CDR3 has 15 residues. CDR3 sequence reads: CASSRHQGLTGELFF. CDR3 in DNA: TGTGCCAGCAGTCGGCATCAGGGACTCACCGGGGAGCTGTTTTTT.

This clonotype was seen at least ten times. The chain has TRBV11-2 and TRBJ2-1; no firm D call. Germline CDR1 and CDR2: SGHAT and FQNNGV. The CDR3 loop spans 15 amino acids. The germline V and J ends were trimmed by 4 bases and 3 bases, with 13 bases remaining between them. CDR3: CASSYGPGSYNEQFF. As DNA, the CDR3 is TGTGCCAGCAGCTACGGGCCAGGTAGCTACAATGAGCAGTTCTTC.

About this clonotype: It may be a read error: a sequence one base away is much more abundant. The chain links TRBV2 to TRBJ1-4; tentatively, D is TRBD1 (5 bases). The CDR3 runs 14 residues. The germline V gene has CDR1 SNHLY and CDR2 FYNNEI. V dropped 7 bases and J dropped 5 bases, with 14 bases sitting between them. CDR3 nucleotides: TGTGCCAGCACCGAGGCGGGACGGAATGAAAAACTGTTTTTT. It yields the protein CASTEAGRNEKLFF.

This clonotype occurred many times. The rearrangement joins TRBV3-1 to TRBJ2-7; either TRBD1 or TRBD2 may fit D (5 bases each). V was clipped by 4 bases and J by 3 bases, with 10 bases between them. The V gene's germline CDR1 is LGHDT and CDR2 YNNKEL (reference sequence). The CDR3 has 13 amino acids. The CDR3: CASSLRDGYEQYF. The CDR3 DNA follows: TGTGCCAGCAGCCTCCGGGACGGCTACGAGCAGTACTTC.

This clonotype was counted many times. J is TRBJ2-3 and V is TRBV7-2; TRBD2 agrees at 7 bases. Germline lookup yields CDR1 SGHTA and CDR2 FQGNSA. V was pared by 6 bases and J by 4 bases, with 7 bases of the junction left unmatched. The CDR3 totals 14 residues. CDR3 nucleotides: TGTGCCAGCAGAGGGACTACCAGGGCAGATACGCAGTATTTT. This encodes CASRGTTRADTQYF.

There are many counts of this clonotype. The rearrangement links TRBV24-1 to TRBJ2-1; a possible D gene is TRBD1 (5 bases). Germline V CDR1 and CDR2: KGHDR, SFDVKD. There are 16 residues in the CDR3. Trimming shortened V by 5 bases and J by 4 bases, and 17 bases separated the two germline ends. This CDR3 is CATSARGQSTYNEQFF. The DNA for the CDR3 is TGTGCCACCAGTGCTAGGGGCCAAAGCACATACAATGAGCAGTTCTTC.

The table lists this clonotype with many counts. The chain couples TRBV11-2 to TRBJ1-5; tentatively, D is TRBD1 (5 bases). V was trimmed by 5 bases and J by 4 bases, leaving 9 bases between them. This CDR3 spans 13 amino acids. The V gene's germline CDR1 is SGHAT and CDR2 FQNNGV. The CDR3 region is CASSRDSNQPQHF. In nucleotides, the CDR3 is TGTGCCAGCAGCCGAGACAGTAATCAGCCCCAGCATTTT. Full variable domain (remainder filled in from reference TRBV11-2 and TRBJ1-5): EAGVAQSPRYKIIEKRQSVAFWCNPISGHATLYWYQQILGQGPKLLIQFQNNGVVDDSQLPKDRFSAERLKGVDSTLKIQPAKLEDSAVYLCASSRDSNQPQHFGDGTRLSIL.

This clonotype was detected ten times or more. The chain has TRBV7-2 and TRBJ2-5; no clear D gene. Per germline, CDR1 SGHTA and CDR2 FQGNSA. V was shortened by 6 bases and J by 0 bases, with 8 bases between the two germline ends. The CDR3 has 13 amino acids. Here the CDR3 DNA reads TGTGCCAGCAGTTTAACATACCAAGAGACCCAGTACTTC. Protein: CASSLTYQETQYF.

At least ten counts were recorded for this clonotype. The chain combines TRBV11-2 with TRBJ2-1; D is possibly TRBD1 (6 bases). Germline V gives CDR1 SGHAT, CDR2 FQNNGV. Trimming cost V 5 bases and J 9 bases, with 11 bases left between them. The CDR3 is 12 residues long. The CDR3 nucleotides read TGTGCCAGCAGCGACAACAGGGTTGAGCAGTTCTTC. Its protein is CASSDNRVEQFF.

This clonotype was counted at least ten times. The chain recombines TRBV6-5 with TRBJ2-1; weak D call: TRBD1 (5 bases). Trimming took off 5 bases at V and 5 bases at J, with 7 bases between the two ends. The CDR3 runs to 12 residues. Per the germline V gene, CDR1 is MNHEY and CDR2 is SVGAGI. The CDR3 DNA reads as TGTGCCAGCAGTGACAGAAACAATGAGCAGTTCTTC. Amino acid sequence: CASSDRNNEQFF.

Comment on this clonotype: Without the conserved terminal phenylalanine or tryptophan, this CDR3 likely stems from a read error. This chain uses TRBV5-5 with TRBJ2-5, with D tentatively TRBD2 (6 bases). This CDR3 has 15 amino acids. Looked up from germline, CDR1 is SGHKS and CDR2 is YYEKEE (reference sequence). Trimming stripped 7 bases from V and 2 bases from J, with 18 bases between. For the CDR3, the DNA is TGTGCCAGCGAAAACGTCCATGGGAGGCAAGAGACCCAGTACGTC. It is translated as CASENVHGRQETQYV.

This clonotype was picked up many times. This chain joins TRBV30 and TRBJ1-3, with D unresolved. The germline gives CDR1 GTSNPN, CDR2 SVGIG (reference sequence). This CDR3 contains 14 residues. Trimming cost V 1 base and J 2 bases, with 9 bases left between them. The CDR3 loop is CAWSAGHTGNTIYF. The CDR3 nucleotides are TGTGCCTGGAGTGCGGGCCATACTGGAAACACCATATATTTT.

This clonotype was counted at least ten times. The chain uses TRBV7-9 and TRBJ2-5; a possible D gene is TRBD2 (5 bases). Germline lookup yields CDR1 SEHNR and CDR2 FQNEAQ (reference sequence). Trimming took off 5 bases at V and 7 bases at J, with 14 bases between the two ends. The CDR3 is 13 amino acids. The CDR3 is CASSQEGLGTQYF. The CDR3 DNA follows: TGTGCCAGCAGCCAAGAGGGCCTGGGGACCCAGTACTTC.

Regarding this clonotype: A much larger clone lies one base from this, so it may be a read error. This chain uses TRBV18 with TRBJ2-1; the D gene is possibly TRBD1 (6 bases). Per the germline V gene, CDR1 is KGHSH and CDR2 is LQKENI. The CDR3 is 13 amino acids. The CDR3: CASSSDRHNGQFF. CDR3 nucleotide sequence: TGTGCCAGCTCATCCGACAGGCACAATGGGCAGTTCTTC.

This clonotype was found many times. The V call is TRBV24-1, the J call TRBJ2-5; 8 bases agree with TRBD1. The CDR3 loop spans 16 amino acids. The junction had 8 bases not matched to a gene; V was cut back by 3 bases and J by 3 bases. Germline V gene sequence: CDR1 KGHDR, CDR2 SFDVKD. The CDR3 loop is CATSDVLTGAEETQYF. The CDR3 region has the DNA TGTGCCACCAGTGATGTCCTGACAGGGGCAGAAGAGACCCAGTACTTC.